The clone carrying this T cell receptor (beta chain) was detected only a few times. The sample originates from a study of T cells after yellow fever vaccination. As TCR cDNA was made by 5'RACE template switching, a universal primer site and UMIs were added. TCRdb analysed the 5' RACE reads with MiXCR anew, one entry per CDR3 protein. The table shows 300,000 to 400,000 distinct CDR3 sequences, with 8.7% occurring only once. V lost 2 bases to trimming and J lost 4 bases; unmatched junction nucleotides: 8. The germline CDR1 and CDR2 sequences are KGHSH and LQKENI. CDR3 length equals 16 residues. The sequenced sample was PBMCs, obtained on the day of the first yellow fever vaccination. The source is a man younger than 30 who received the YFV17D yellow fever vaccine. The chain links TRBV18 to TRBJ1-1, with 9 nucleotides matching TRBD1. The chain's CDR3 is CASSPGTGSRGTEAFF. CDR3 coding DNA: TGTGCCAGCTCACCAGGGACAGGGAGTCGGGGCACTGAAGCTTTCTTT.